This entry lists 5 T cell receptor beta chains sequenced from one sample in a study of molecular identifiers for immune sequencing clone quantification. Each CDR3 protein is one row after TCRdb ran MiXCR on the PCR reads. In the table there are approximately 100,000 distinct CDR3 sequences, under 40% of which are singletons. The specimen was naive CD8+ T cells from blood, with Jurkat cell RNA spiked in. Subset noted: FACS-sorted CD8+CD4-CCR7+CD45RA+ naive T cells. All receptors come from a human donor in good health. Some libraries in this study had Jurkat cell RNA spiked in.

In the case of this clonotype: A read error may account for a junction end that differs from germline. The V gene is TRBV12-3 or TRBV12-4, the J gene TRBJ2-4; 8 bases are shared with TRBD1. This CDR3 is built from 15 residues. Here the CDR3 reads CASSQTGDGKNTQYF. The CDR3 DNA sequence: TGTGCCAGCAGCCAGACAGGGGATGGCAAAAACACTCAGTACTTC.

This clonotype was picked up one time. A much larger clone differs by one base, so this may be a read error. The CDR3 does not end in the conserved phenylalanine or tryptophan, so this is likely a read error. This rearrangement joins TRBV12-3 or TRBV12-4 to TRBJ1-1; D unresolved. This CDR3 is built from 12 residues. V lost 2 bases and J 0 bases, leaving 1 base between the germline ends. This CDR3 reads CASSLLNTEAFL. Here the CDR3 DNA reads TGTGCCAGCAGTTTACTGAACACTGAAGCTTTCCTT.

This clonotype was seen repeatedly, ten times or more. The V and J genes are TRBV13 and TRBJ2-7, with D perhaps TRBD2 (5 bases). The CDR3 contains 12 residues. Trimming cost V 4 bases and J 6 bases, with 10 bases left between them. Per germline, CDR1 PRHDT and CDR2 FYEKMQ (reference sequence). CDR3 coding DNA: TGTGCCAGCAGCTCGAGCGGAGGCGAGCAGTACTTC. It translates to CASSSSGGEQYF.

This clonotype was observed many times. This chain uses TRBV28 with TRBJ2-2; a possible D gene is TRBD2 (5 bases). This CDR3 is built from 16 residues. The V and J ends lost 5 bases and 2 bases respectively, with 15 bases between them. Germline V gene lookup returns CDR1 MDHEN and CDR2 SYDVKM. CDR3 bases: TGTGCCAGCAGTCTCCCCAGAGGGTCTAACACCGGGGAGCTGTTTTTT. Its protein is CASSLPRGSNTGELFF.

This clonotype was observed many times. The V call is TRBV10-2, the J call TRBJ1-5; TRBD1 is a possible D gene (5 bases). This CDR3 has 13 amino acids. V lost 5 bases and J lost 4, with 9 bases in between. Germline CDR1 is WSHSY and CDR2 is SAAADI. DNA for the CDR3: TGCGCCAGCAGTCAGGGCACTAATCAGCCCCAGCATTTT. Amino acids: CASSQGTNQPQHF.